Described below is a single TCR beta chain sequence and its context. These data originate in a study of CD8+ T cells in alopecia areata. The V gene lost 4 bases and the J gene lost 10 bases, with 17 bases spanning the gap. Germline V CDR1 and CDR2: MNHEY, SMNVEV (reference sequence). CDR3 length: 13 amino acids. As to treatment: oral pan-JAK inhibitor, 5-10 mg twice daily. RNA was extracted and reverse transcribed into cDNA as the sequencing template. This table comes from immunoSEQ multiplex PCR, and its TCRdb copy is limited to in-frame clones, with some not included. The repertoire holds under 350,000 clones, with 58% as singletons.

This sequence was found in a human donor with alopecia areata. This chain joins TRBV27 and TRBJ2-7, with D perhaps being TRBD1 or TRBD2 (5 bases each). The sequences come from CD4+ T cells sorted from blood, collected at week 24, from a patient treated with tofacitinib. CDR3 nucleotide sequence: TGTGCCAGCAGTTGGGGGTTCGAGGGCCGCCAGTACTTC. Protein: CASSWGFEGRQYF.